Presented here are 30 T cell receptor beta chains from one specimen sequenced in a study of cytomegalovirus exposure and HLA in healthy donors. Assay used: immunoSEQ multiplex PCR; TCRdb lists only in-frame clones, some missing. Here the sample spans under 110,000 clones, about 85% being singletons. Specimen: PBMCs. These receptors all stem from a young woman in good health and CMV-seropositive.

The V call is TRBV28, the J call TRBJ1-2, with 11 bases lining up with TRBD1. This CDR3 contains 15 residues. CDR1 is MDHEN and CDR2 is SYDVKM in the germline V gene. Trimming at V came to 6 bases and at J to 8 bases, leaving 11 bases not matched to a gene. CDR3 in amino acids: CASRARTGGARGYTF. CDR3 in DNA: TGTGCCAGCAGAGCCCGGACAGGGGGCGCAAGGGGCTACACCTTC.

The rearrangement uses TRBV29-1 and TRBJ2-1, with 7 bases that match TRBD2. V dropped 3 bases and J dropped 8; count of bases not matched to a gene: 7. Germline CDR1 and CDR2: SQVTM and ANQGSEA. The CDR3 covers 13 residues. The CDR3 loop is CSVDGGNPHEQFF. CDR3 nucleotide sequence: TGCAGCGTTGACGGGGGGAACCCCCATGAGCAGTTCTTC.

This chain links TRBV2 with TRBJ1-5; D may be TRBD1 (5 bases). CDR3 length: 12 residues. Between the trimmed V and J ends, which lost 4 bases and 10 bases, there was a span of 11 bases. CDR1 SNHLY and CDR2 FYNNEI come from the germline V gene. The CDR3 sequence is CASSGGPFPQHF. The CDR3 DNA sequence: TGTGCCAGCAGTGGGGGCCCTTTTCCCCAGCATTTT.

This clone has just a few counts. This chain joins TRBV2 and TRBJ1-4; 10 nucleotides agree with TRBD1. Per the germline V gene, CDR1 is SNHLY and CDR2 is FYNNEI. There are 14 residues in the CDR3. V shed 4 bases, J shed 4 bases, and the junction held 0 bases outside the gene matches. For the CDR3, the DNA is TGTGCCAGCAGTGGGGACAGGGGTAATGAAAAACTGTTTTTT. Its translation: CASSGDRGNEKLFF.

In its sample, this clone was seen a few times. The J gene is TRBJ2-3, the V gene TRBV9; D ambiguous. Deletions cut 4 bases from V and 2 bases from J, with 5 bases between. Germline V CDR1 and CDR2: SGDLS, YYNGEE. There are 12 residues in the CDR3. Here the CDR3 DNA reads TGTGCCAGCAGCCGGTACACAGATACGCAGTATTTT. Residues: CASSRYTDTQYF.

The V gene is TRBV12-5, the J gene TRBJ2-1, with 9 bases identical to TRBD1. The CDR3 is 15 residues long. V lost 1 base to trimming and J lost 7 bases; unmatched junction nucleotides: 5. Per germline, CDR1 LGHNT and CDR2 FRNRAP. CDR3 bases: TGTGCTAGTGGTTTGGAATTAGGGACAGGGAATGAGCAGTTCTTC. Translation gives CASGLELGTGNEQFF.

The rearrangement uses TRBV5-4 and TRBJ2-3; tentatively, D is TRBD1 (5 bases). The length of the CDR3 is 15 residues. Trimming shortened V by 4 bases and J by 0 bases, and 12 bases separated the two germline ends. Germline V lookup: CDR1 SGHNT, CDR2 YYREEE (reference sequence). Here the CDR3 reads CASSPGHYSTDTQYF. The CDR3 DNA follows: TGTGCCAGCAGCCCTGGACACTATAGCACAGATACGCAGTATTTT.

The chain combines TRBV5-1 with TRBJ1-2; D perhaps matches TRBD1 (6 bases). CDR1 and CDR2 from the germline V gene are SGHRS and YFSETQ. Trimming removed 5 bases at V and 0 bases at J, with 14 bases between. The CDR3 runs to 15 residues. The CDR3, as DNA: TGCGCCAGCAGTCGAGAACAGGGATCTAACTATGGCTACACCTTC. Translation: CASSREQGSNYGYTF. Variable domain in full (rest from reference TRBV5-1 and TRBJ1-2): KAGVTQTPRYLIKTRGQQVTLSCSPISGHRSVSWYQQTPGQGLQFLFEYFSETQRNKGNFPGRFSGRQFSNSRSEMNVSTLELGDSALYLCASSREQGSNYGYTFGSGTRLTVV.

This clone was counted once. The CDR3 sequence is CASSLAPSGALVPNEQFF. The CDR3 bases are TGTGCCAGCAGCTTAGCCCCTAGCGGGGCCCTAGTTCCCAATGAGCAGTTCTTC. V usage is TRBV7-6 and J usage is TRBJ2-1; 9 positions match TRBD2. There are 18 residues in the CDR3. The ends lost 0 bases at V and 6 bases at J; junction bases unmatched: 12. The V gene's germline CDR1 is SGHVS and CDR2 FNYEAQ.

This chain uses TRBV28 with TRBJ1-5; D is ambiguous. Germline V gives CDR1 MDHEN, CDR2 SYDVKM. The CDR3 spans 14 residues. Trimming shortened V by 5 bases and J by 4 bases, and 12 bases separated the two germline ends. Here the CDR3 DNA reads TGTGCCAGCAGTAGACGTGCGGGGAATCAGCCCCAGCATTTT. It is translated as CASSRRAGNQPQHF.

The rearrangement uses TRBV28 and TRBJ1-1; weak D call: TRBD1 (6 bases). The CDR3 is 15 residues long. Germline CDR1 and CDR2: MDHEN and SYDVKM. Between the trimmed V and J ends, which lost 4 bases and 6 bases, there was a span of 18 bases. DNA for the CDR3: TGTGCCAGCAGTTCCTCGAGGGGGGGCGTCTCTGAAGCTTTCTTT. This encodes CASSSSRGGVSEAFF.

The chain recombines TRBV4-1 with TRBJ1-1; 10 bases fit TRBD1. Per the germline V gene, CDR1 is MGHRA and CDR2 is YSYEKL. The CDR3 is 17 residues long. The junction had 13 bases not matched to a gene; V was cut back by 4 bases and J by 5 bases. CDR3 amino acids: CASSRVPTGGGDTEAFF. CDR3 DNA sequence: TGCGCCAGCAGCCGGGTGCCGACAGGGGGCGGGGATACTGAAGCTTTCTTT.

The chain employs TRBV5-1 and TRBJ2-2, with D unresolved. Germline V gives CDR1 SGHRS, CDR2 YFSETQ. The V and J ends lost 4 bases and 5 bases respectively, with 3 bases between them. The CDR3 extends over 11 amino acids. CDR3 bases: TGCGCCAGCAGCGTAACCGGGGAGCTGTTTTTT. Encoded protein: CASSVTGELFF.

The chain has TRBV28 and TRBJ1-1, with 9 positions matching TRBD1. The CDR3 is 17 amino acids. The ends lost 6 bases at V and 5 bases at J; junction bases unmatched: 16. Germline V gene sequence: CDR1 MDHEN, CDR2 SYDVKM. The CDR3 here is CASRDTPGQGAFTEAFF. CDR3 bases: TGTGCCAGCAGAGACACGCCGGGACAGGGAGCTTTTACTGAAGCTTTCTTT.

In this sample, this clone turned up once. The chain is built from TRBV6-1 and TRBJ1-5; TRBD1 matches 7 bases. This CDR3 has 14 amino acids. Germline CDR1 and CDR2: MNHNS and SASEGT. J lost 3 bases, V lost 6 bases, and 5 bases had no gene match. Written as DNA, the CDR3 is TGTGCCAGCAGGCGGACAGGCAACAATCAGCCCCAGCATTTT. Translating gives CASRRTGNNQPQHF.

The count of this clone is one. The DNA for the CDR3 is TGTGCCAGCAGTTACAGCACGACGGCTCAGCCCCAGCATTTT. As protein: CASSYSTTAQPQHF. This chain links TRBV28 with TRBJ1-5; D is unresolved. The CDR3 runs 14 residues. Germline values: CDR1 MDHEN, CDR2 SYDVKM. V lost 4 bases and J 6 bases, leaving 13 bases between the germline ends.

This chain joins TRBV5-4 and TRBJ1-1; D is possibly TRBD1 (5 bases). This CDR3 region has 12 residues. Trimming cost V 2 bases and J 8 bases, with 10 bases left between them. The germline V gene has CDR1 SGHNT and CDR2 YYREEE (reference sequence). The CDR3 DNA reads TGTGCCAGCAGCTTTGGGGCAGGAGAAGCTTTCTTT. It yields the protein CASSFGAGEAFF.

This chain joins TRBV7-2 and TRBJ1-4; a possible D gene is TRBD1 (6 bases). The CDR3 consists of 14 residues. Germline CDR1 SGHTA, CDR2 FQGNSA. V lost 5 bases to trimming and J lost 7 bases, with 14 bases between them. CDR3 residues: CASSKGGSGEKLFF. DNA for the CDR3: TGTGCCAGCAGCAAGGGGGGGAGTGGTGAAAAACTGTTTTTT.

V usage is TRBV29-1 and J usage is TRBJ2-3; no definite D call. The CDR3 extends over 13 amino acids. Between the trimmed V and J ends, which lost 4 bases and 2 bases, there was a span of 10 bases. CDR1 and CDR2 (germline): SQVTM, ANQGSEA. For the CDR3, the DNA is TGCAGCGTTGGACGGGTCCTCACAGATACGCAGTATTTT. Amino acid sequence: CSVGRVLTDTQYF.

The chain carries TRBV7-9 and TRBJ2-3; maybe TRBD1 (6 bases). CDR3 length: 14 residues. Germline loops: CDR1 SEHNR, CDR2 FQNEAQ (reference sequence). The V end was cut by 5 bases, the J end by 2 bases, with 11 bases between. CDR3 protein: CASSLRTATDTQYF. The CDR3 nucleotides are TGTGCCAGCAGCCTCCGGACAGCCACAGATACGCAGTATTTT.

This clone has just a few counts. The chain employs TRBV18 and TRBJ2-5, with 7 positions matching TRBD1. Germline CDR1 reads KGHSH; CDR2 reads LQKENI. CDR3 size: 13 residues. Trimming removed 3 bases from V and 2 bases from J; junction bases left unmatched: 0. Here the CDR3 reads CASSPGQQETQYF. The DNA for the CDR3 is TGTGCCAGCTCACCGGGACAGCAAGAGACCCAGTACTTC.

V and J are TRBV13 and TRBJ2-1, with D possibly TRBD2 on 5 matching bases. Per the germline V gene, CDR1 is PRHDT and CDR2 is FYEKMQ (reference sequence). This CDR3 has 15 amino acids. V lost 0 bases, J lost 3 bases, and 9 bases lay in between. CDR3 residues: CASSLGRDFYNEQFF. The CDR3 DNA reads TGTGCCAGCAGCTTAGGCCGGGATTTCTACAATGAGCAGTTCTTC.

This clone was observed once. The rearrangement joins TRBV20-1 to TRBJ2-5; D is unresolved. This CDR3 comprises 9 residues. From germline, CDR1 is DFQATT and CDR2 SNEGSKA (reference sequence). Trimming shortened V by 5 bases and J by 13 bases, and 11 bases separated the two germline ends. CDR3 DNA: TGCAGTGCTTCCTTCAGTCGGTACTTC. It codes for CSASFSRYF.

The V and J genes are TRBV2 and TRBJ2-1; 7 nucleotides agree with TRBD1. The CDR3 runs to 14 residues. The trim removed 5 bases at V and 12 bases at J, leaving 13 bases unmatched. The V gene's germline CDR1 is SNHLY and CDR2 FYNNEI. CDR3 DNA sequence: TGTGCCAGCAGTCCCGATACGAACAGGGGTGTGCAGTTCTTC. It translates to CASSPDTNRGVQFF. Filled out from reference TRBV2 and TRBJ2-1, the complete variable domain reads EPEVTQTPSHQVTQMGQEVILRCVPISNHLYFYWYRQILGQKVEFLVSFYNNEISEKSEIFDDQFSVERPDGSNFTLKIRSTKLEDSAMYFCASSPDTNRGVQFFGPGTRLTVL.

The CDR3 region is CASSIVRLAGYNEQFF. The CDR3 bases are TGTGCCAGTAGTATAGTGCGCCTAGCGGGGTACAATGAGCAGTTCTTC. The chain has TRBV19 and TRBJ2-1; 9 nucleotides agree with TRBD2. Germline CDR1 LNHDA, CDR2 SQIVND (reference sequence). After removal of 1 base from V and 4 bases from J, the junction contained 5 bases not matched to a gene. The CDR3 is 16 amino acids.

This sequence joins TRBV6-1 and TRBJ1-1; D is possibly TRBD1 (5 bases). CDR1 and CDR2 from the germline V gene are MNHNS and SASEGT. CDR3 length equals 14 residues. Trimming took off 3 bases at V and 0 bases at J, with 8 bases between the two ends. CDR3 nucleotides: TGTGCCAGCAGTGAGACAGATATGAACACTGAAGCTTTCTTT. Its translation: CASSETDMNTEAFF.

V and J are TRBV28 and TRBJ1-1, with 8 bases aligning to TRBD1. J lost 3 bases, V lost 8 bases, and 14 bases had no gene match. The germline V gene has CDR1 MDHEN and CDR2 SYDVKM. CDR3 length: 16 amino acids. In nucleotides, the CDR3 is TGTGCCAGCCCCTCCCCCCTTACAGGGGGGGACACTGAAGCTTTCTTT. It specifies CASPSPLTGGDTEAFF.

The chain carries TRBV19 and TRBJ2-5, with TRBD2 matching 9 bases. Trimming removed 6 bases from V and 4 bases from J; junction bases left unmatched: 6. The V gene's germline CDR1 is LNHDA and CDR2 SQIVND (reference sequence). The CDR3 contains 14 residues. The CDR3: CASSDLAGLETQYF. The CDR3 DNA sequence: TGTGCCAGTAGCGATCTAGCGGGGCTAGAGACCCAGTACTTC.

This chain connects TRBV19 to TRBJ1-4, with 7 bases that match TRBD1. The germline CDR1 and CDR2 sequences are LNHDA and SQIVND (reference sequence). V lost 5 bases to trimming and J lost 5 bases; unmatched junction nucleotides: 8. CDR3 length: 15 amino acids. The chain's CDR3 is CASSHRDSRNEKLFF. The DNA for the CDR3 is TGTGCCAGTAGTCACCGGGACAGCCGAAATGAAAAACTGTTTTTT.

In this sample, this clone turned up a few times. The chain links TRBV28 to TRBJ1-2, with D possibly being TRBD1 (5 bases). Germline V CDR1 and CDR2: MDHEN, SYDVKM. The CDR3 loop spans 15 amino acids. V was shortened by 3 bases and J by 5 bases, with 16 bases between the two germline ends. The CDR3 coding sequence is TGTGCCAGCAGTTTTCCCTCAGGGTTTGGGTATGGCTACACCTTC. It is translated as CASSFPSGFGYGYTF.